This entry lists 32 T cell receptor beta chains sequenced from one sample in a study of blood T cell repertoires in COVID-19. Assay used: immunoSEQ multiplex PCR; TCRdb lists only in-frame clones, some missing. The sample shows 200,000 to 300,000 clones, 85% to 90% of them seen only once. The material sequenced was peripheral blood. These receptors all come from a middle-aged woman who had recovered from COVID-19.

V usage is TRBV19 and J usage is TRBJ1-1; D is undetermined. CDR3 size: 13 residues. Looked up from germline, CDR1 is LNHDA and CDR2 is SQIVND (reference sequence). Trimming left V 9 bases short and J 5 bases short, with 16 bases between. CDR3 DNA sequence: TGTGCCAGCCGGCGGGTCGGGGAGACTGAAGCTTTCTTT. This translates into CASRRVGETEAFF. The whole variable domain, filled in from reference TRBV19 and TRBJ1-1, reads DGGITQSPKYLFRKEGQNVTLSCEQNLNHDAMYWYRQDPGQGLRLIYYSQIVNDFQKGDIAEGYSVSREKKESFPLTVTSAQKNPTAFYLCASRRVGETEAFFGQGTRLTVV.

The chain recombines TRBV19 with TRBJ1-1; no definite D call. This CDR3 region has 15 residues. V was trimmed by 6 bases and J by 2 bases, leaving 16 bases between them. Germline lookup yields CDR1 LNHDA and CDR2 SQIVND (reference sequence). CDR3 protein: CASSELGSSNTEAFF. In nucleotides, the CDR3 is TGTGCCAGTAGCGAACTAGGGAGCTCAAACACTGAAGCTTTCTTT.

V and J are TRBV11-3 and TRBJ1-2, with D hard to call. Per the germline V gene, CDR1 is SGHNT and CDR2 is YENEEA. The length of the CDR3 is 15 residues. V lost 3 bases, J lost 6 bases, and 17 bases lay in between. The CDR3 is CASSFSVPGKNGYTF. Written as DNA, the CDR3 is TGTGCCAGCAGCTTCTCGGTGCCAGGCAAGAATGGCTACACCTTC.

In this sample, this clone turned up once. The V call is TRBV4-3, the J call TRBJ1-2; 10 nucleotides agree with TRBD1. Germline lookup yields CDR1 LGHNA and CDR2 YSLEER. V trimming: 5 bases; J trimming: 7 bases; junction bases outside the gene matches: 16. The CDR3 runs to 17 residues. CDR3 sequence reads: CASSGVSSIGTGVGYTF. The DNA for the CDR3 is TGCGCCAGCAGCGGAGTTTCCTCAATTGGGACAGGGGTTGGCTACACCTTC.

CDR3 bases: TGTGCCAGCAGCCCGAGCCTAACAGGGGGCTATGGCTACACCTTC. It specifies CASSPSLTGGYGYTF. The chain is built from TRBV7-2 and TRBJ1-2, with 8 bases matching TRBD1. Germline lookup yields CDR1 SGHTA and CDR2 FQGNSA. This CDR3 region has 15 residues. J lost 4 bases, V lost 5 bases, and 9 bases had no gene match.

This chain links TRBV19 with TRBJ2-1; D is perhaps TRBD2 (6 bases). Germline V gene lookup returns CDR1 LNHDA and CDR2 SQIVND (reference sequence). Trimming cost V 5 bases and J 0 bases, with 11 bases left between them. The CDR3 has 15 amino acids. Here the CDR3 DNA reads TGTGCCAGTAGTGAGGTGGGAGGCTCCTACAATGAGCAGTTCTTC. Encoded protein: CASSEVGGSYNEQFF.

The chain employs TRBV11-2 and TRBJ1-5; no reliable D call. Germline assignment: CDR1 SGHAT and CDR2 FQNNGV. The CDR3 runs 15 residues. Trimming left V 1 base short and J 9 bases short, with 16 bases between. The CDR3 protein is CASSLGGTRGGPQHF. The CDR3 DNA reads as TGTGCCAGCAGCTTAGGCGGCACCCGGGGAGGGCCCCAGCATTTT.

The chain couples TRBV9 to TRBJ1-2; D is possibly TRBD1 (6 bases). In germline, CDR1 is SGDLS, CDR2 YYNGEE. The CDR3 extends over 15 amino acids. The V end lost 0 bases, the J end lost 0 bases, and 9 bases lay between the germline ends. The CDR3 sequence: CASSVGQGPNYGYTF. The CDR3 DNA reads TGTGCCAGCAGCGTAGGGCAGGGGCCTAACTATGGCTACACCTTC. The full variable domain, in which reference TRBV9 and TRBJ1-2 provide the parts outside the CDR3, is DSGVTQTPKHLITATGQRVTLRCSPRSGDLSVYWYQQSLDQGLQFLIQYYNGEERAKGNILERFSAQQFPDLHSELNLSSLELGDSALYFCASSVGQGPNYGYTFGSGTRLTVV.

This rearrangement joins TRBV5-1 to TRBJ2-2; 13 positions agree with TRBD2. This CDR3 spans 16 amino acids. Germline V CDR1 and CDR2: SGHRS, YFSETQ. V lost 4 bases to trimming and J lost 6 bases; unmatched junction nucleotides: 6. This CDR3 is CASSPRTSGSAGELFF. The CDR3 DNA is TGCGCCAGCAGCCCACGGACTAGCGGGAGCGCCGGGGAGCTGTTTTTT.

This clone was observed a few times. The genes are TRBV2 and TRBJ1-2; D is possibly TRBD1 (6 bases). In germline, CDR1 is SNHLY, CDR2 FYNNEI. The ends were cut back, 0 bases at V and 8 bases at J, with 16 bases in the middle. There are 15 residues in the CDR3. The CDR3 bases are TGTGCCAGCAGTGAAGCCCGGGTGGCGGGGGCAGGCTACACCTTC. This gives the protein CASSEARVAGAGYTF. Filled out from reference TRBV2 and TRBJ1-2, the complete variable domain reads EPEVTQTPSHQVTQMGQEVILRCVPISNHLYFYWYRQILGQKVEFLVSFYNNEISEKSEIFDDQFSVERPDGSNFTLKIRSTKLEDSAMYFCASSEARVAGAGYTFGSGTRLTVV.

This chain uses TRBV7-6 with TRBJ1-5; D is unresolved. V lost 5 bases and J lost 2, with 19 bases in between. CDR3 length equals 17 residues. Germline lookup yields CDR1 SGHVS and CDR2 FNYEAQ. The CDR3 DNA reads TGTGCCAGCAGCCCAGGTGGGAGGGTAGGTGGCAATCAGCCCCAGCATTTT. Protein: CASSPGGRVGGNQPQHF.

The chain joins TRBV7-9 to TRBJ1-2; 10 nucleotides align to TRBD1. Per the germline V gene, CDR1 is SEHNR and CDR2 is FQNEAQ (reference sequence). The V and J ends lost 5 bases and 4 bases, in that order; junction bases with no gene match: 13. The length of the CDR3 is 17 residues. CDR3 residues: CASSRNDRTGGVYGYTF. The CDR3 DNA is TGTGCCAGCAGCCGCAACGACCGGACAGGGGGGGTCTATGGCTACACCTTC. The entire variable domain, with the rest obtained from reference TRBV7-9 and TRBJ1-2, is as follows: DTGVSQNPRHKITKRGQNVTFRCDPISEHNRLYWYRQTLGQGPEFLTYFQNEAQLEKSRLLSDRFSAERPKGSFSTLEIQRTEQGDSAMYLCASSRNDRTGGVYGYTFGSGTRLTVV.

V is TRBV9 and J is TRBJ1-2; D might be TRBD1 (5 bases). Trimming took 3 bases from V and 5 from J, leaving 11 bases between them. Germline V lookup: CDR1 SGDLS, CDR2 YYNGEE. This CDR3 spans 13 amino acids. CDR3 residues: CASSEQVGYGYTF. The CDR3, as DNA: TGTGCCAGCAGCGAACAGGTGGGGTATGGCTACACCTTC.

The CDR3 DNA is TGTGCCAGCAGCCCCCGGACTAGCGGGAGGGGAGATACGCAGTATTTT. Translation gives CASSPRTSGRGDTQYF. The chain is built from TRBV7-3 and TRBJ2-3; 15 nucleotides agree with TRBD2. The CDR3 is 16 amino acids. Germline CDR1 is SGHTA and CDR2 is FQGTGA. Unmatched junction bases numbered 5, after V lost 5 bases and J lost 5 bases.

V gene TRBV9 combines with J gene TRBJ2-1; 9 bases fit TRBD2. The CDR3 totals 16 residues. The V gene's germline CDR1 is SGDLS and CDR2 YYNGEE. V shed 2 bases, J shed 2 bases, and the junction held 5 bases outside the gene matches. In nucleotides, the CDR3 is TGTGCCAGCAGCGTTTGGGCGGGAGGGCCCTACAATGAGCAGTTCTTC. Protein product: CASSVWAGGPYNEQFF.

The CDR3 DNA reads as TGCGCCAGCAGCCCACTAGCGGGAGTGGGACAAGAGACCCAGTACTTC. Encoded protein: CASSPLAGVGQETQYF. The chain has TRBV4-1 and TRBJ2-5, with 11 bases that match TRBD2. This CDR3 is 16 amino acids long. V trimming: 4 bases; J trimming: 2 bases; junction bases outside the gene matches: 6. Germline CDR1 and CDR2: MGHRA and YSYEKL.

The J gene is TRBJ2-1, the V gene TRBV7-2; D possibly corresponds to TRBD2 (6 bases). V was cut by 5 bases and J by 8 bases, with 16 bases left in between. CDR3 length: 14 amino acids. The germline gives CDR1 SGHTA, CDR2 FQGNSA. Here the CDR3 reads CASSGGTALYEQFF. The CDR3 nucleotides read TGTGCCAGCAGCGGCGGGACGGCCCTTTATGAGCAGTTCTTC.

This clone was counted a single time. V is TRBV6-5 and J is TRBJ1-2, with TRBD1 matching 7 bases. V shed 6 bases, J shed 0 bases, and the junction held 4 bases outside the gene matches. This CDR3 is built from 14 residues. Germline V CDR1 and CDR2: MNHEY, SVGAGI. CDR3 sequence: CASSRTGSNYGYTF. CDR3 DNA: TGTGCCAGCAGCCGGACAGGCTCTAACTATGGCTACACCTTC.

The V gene is TRBV9, the J gene TRBJ1-4, with D possibly TRBD1 on 6 matching bases. The V gene's germline CDR1 is SGDLS and CDR2 YYNGEE. The CDR3 contains 16 residues. Trimming stripped 5 bases from V and 3 bases from J, with 17 bases between. The CDR3 DNA reads TGTGCCAGCAGTATGGGGGGGCGGCGGGCTAATGAAAAACTGTTTTTT. It encodes CASSMGGRRANEKLFF.

This clone has only one observation. Relative to the germline gene, one junction end is altered; a read error may explain this. V gene TRBV4-3 combines with J gene TRBJ1-4, with TRBD1 identical over 10 bases. This CDR3 is built from 15 residues. CDR1 is LGHNA and CDR2 is YSLEER in the germline V gene. CDR3 sequence: CASSEDGTGVEKLFF. CDR3 DNA sequence: TGCGCCAGCAGCGAAGACGGGACAGGGGTTGAAAAACTGTTTTTT.

The chain uses TRBV29-1 and TRBJ2-1; 11 bases map to TRBD2. The CDR3 is made up of 14 amino acids. In germline, CDR1 is SQVTM, CDR2 ANQGSEA. Trimming cost V 7 bases and J 9 bases; bases outside gene matches: 11. The CDR3 here is CSAPLAGGTGEQFF. CDR3 nucleotides: TGCAGCGCCCCCCTAGCGGGGGGAACGGGTGAGCAGTTCTTC.

V gene TRBV7-9 combines with J gene TRBJ2-7; D call uncertain. Germline V gene data show CDR1 as SEHNR and CDR2 as FQNEAQ (reference sequence). The CDR3 extends over 12 amino acids. Trimming stripped 5 bases from V and 7 bases from J, with 12 bases between. The CDR3 here is CASSPPTKEQYF. In DNA form, the CDR3 reads TGTGCCAGCAGCCCGCCTACGAAGGAGCAGTACTTC.

V and J are TRBV6-5 and TRBJ2-2, with D tentatively TRBD2 (6 bases). Trimming left V 11 bases short and J 3 bases short, with 16 bases between. The germline V gene has CDR1 MNHEY and CDR2 SVGAGI. The CDR3 has 14 amino acids. The CDR3 here is CALAGPGHTGELFF. The CDR3 coding sequence is TGTGCCCTGGCGGGGCCAGGGCACACCGGGGAGCTGTTTTTT.

The sample holds a few counts of this clone. The CDR3 coding sequence is TGTGCCAGCAGCTACCCCCGGGACAGGTCATACACTGAAGCTTTCTTT. Translated, it gives CASSYPRDRSYTEAFF. This sequence joins TRBV7-8 and TRBJ1-1, with TRBD1 identical over 8 bases. The junction had 10 bases not matched to a gene; V was cut back by 4 bases and J by 3 bases. The length of the CDR3 is 16 residues. CDR1 is SGHVS and CDR2 is FQNEAQ in the germline V gene. Variable domain in full (rest from reference TRBV7-8 and TRBJ1-1): GAGVSQSPRYKVAKRGQDVALRCDPISGHVSLFWYQQALGQGPEFLTYFQNEAQLDKSGLPSDRFFAERPEGSVSTLKIQRTQQEDSAVYLCASSYPRDRSYTEAFFGQGTRLTVV.

V and J are TRBV5-5 and TRBJ2-3; D is possibly TRBD1 (6 bases). The ends were cut back, 4 bases at V and 4 bases at J, with 25 bases in the middle. The CDR3 has 18 residues. Germline lookup yields CDR1 SGHKS and CDR2 YYEKEE (reference sequence). The CDR3 loop is CASSKLPQQGFGADTQYF. The CDR3 nucleotides read TGTGCCAGCAGCAAACTACCCCAGCAGGGGTTCGGGGCAGATACGCAGTATTTT.

This chain connects TRBV29-1 to TRBJ1-1, with a weak D call TRBD1 (5 bases). The CDR3 has 11 amino acids. The germline V and J ends were trimmed by 7 bases and 3 bases, with 9 bases remaining between them. Looked up from germline, CDR1 is SQVTM and CDR2 is ANQGSEA. The CDR3 protein is CSGQRDTEAFF. The CDR3 DNA follows: TGCAGCGGACAGCGTGACACTGAAGCTTTCTTT.

The rearrangement uses TRBV2 and TRBJ1-2; maybe TRBD1 (6 bases). Per germline, CDR1 SNHLY and CDR2 FYNNEI. The CDR3 spans 10 residues. Trimming took off 9 bases at V and 4 bases at J, with 6 bases between the two ends. The CDR3 nucleotides are TGTGCCAGACAGGGCTATGGCTACACCTTC. As protein: CARQGYGYTF. Combining the CDR3 with reference TRBV2 and TRBJ1-2 gives the whole variable domain EPEVTQTPSHQVTQMGQEVILRCVPISNHLYFYWYRQILGQKVEFLVSFYNNEISEKSEIFDDQFSVERPDGSNFTLKIRSTKLEDSAMYFCARQGYGYTFGSGTRLTVV.

The chain carries TRBV6-2 or TRBV6-3 and TRBJ2-1, with 10 bases aligning to TRBD2. Germline V lookup: CDR1 MNHEY, CDR2 SVGEGT. The CDR3 extends over 12 amino acids. J gave up 11 bases and V 6 bases, and 4 bases lay outside the gene matches. The CDR3 nucleotides read TGTGCCAGCAGCCAGGGACTAGCGAAGCAGTTCTTC. This translates into CASSQGLAKQFF.

The chain combines TRBV5-4 with TRBJ2-1; 9 bases align to TRBD2. With 0 bases clipped from V and 6 bases from J, the junction kept 10 bases outside the gene matches. This CDR3 is 17 amino acids long. Germline V gene data show CDR1 as SGHNT and CDR2 as YYREEE (reference sequence). The CDR3 DNA reads TGTGCCAGCAGCTTGGGCGGGCTAGCGGGACCCCCCAATGAGCAGTTCTTC. It translates to CASSLGGLAGPPNEQFF.

V is TRBV9 and J is TRBJ2-2; 10 bases are shared with TRBD1. CDR3 length: 16 residues. V trimming: 2 bases; J trimming: 6 bases; junction bases outside the gene matches: 7. CDR1 is SGDLS, CDR2 YYNGEE, per germline. The CDR3 reads CASSVDRDRGAGELFF. The CDR3 DNA follows: TGTGCCAGCAGCGTTGACAGGGACAGGGGTGCCGGGGAGCTGTTTTTT.

V usage is TRBV6-4 and J usage is TRBJ2-2; 8 nucleotides agree with TRBD1. From germline, CDR1 is MRHNA and CDR2 SNTAGT. The CDR3 runs 15 residues. Germline trimming cut 5 bases from V and 2 bases from J; bases unmatched to any gene: 4. The chain's CDR3 is CASSQDRGNTGELFF. CDR3 coding DNA: TGTGCCAGCAGTCAAGACAGGGGAAACACCGGGGAGCTGTTTTTT.

V is TRBV5-6 and J is TRBJ1-4; D gene unclear. V lost 0 bases to trimming and J lost 0 bases, with 6 bases between them. The CDR3 runs 15 residues. Germline lookup yields CDR1 SGHDT and CDR2 YYEEEE. CDR3 loop: CASSLGGATNEKLFF. The CDR3, as DNA: TGTGCCAGCAGCTTGGGCGGGGCAACTAATGAAAAACTGTTTTTT.